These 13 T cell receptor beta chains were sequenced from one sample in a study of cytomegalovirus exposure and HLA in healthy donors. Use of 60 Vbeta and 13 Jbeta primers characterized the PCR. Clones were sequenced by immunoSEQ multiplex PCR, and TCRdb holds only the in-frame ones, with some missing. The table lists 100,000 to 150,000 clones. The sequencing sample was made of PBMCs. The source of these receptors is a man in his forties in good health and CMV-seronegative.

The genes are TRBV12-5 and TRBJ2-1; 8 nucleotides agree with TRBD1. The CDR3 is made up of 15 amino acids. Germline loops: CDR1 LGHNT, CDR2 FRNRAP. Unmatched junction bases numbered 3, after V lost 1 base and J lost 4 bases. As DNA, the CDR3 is TGTGCTAGTGGTTTGGGACAGGGGCCTTACAATGAGCAGTTCTTC. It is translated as CASGLGQGPYNEQFF.

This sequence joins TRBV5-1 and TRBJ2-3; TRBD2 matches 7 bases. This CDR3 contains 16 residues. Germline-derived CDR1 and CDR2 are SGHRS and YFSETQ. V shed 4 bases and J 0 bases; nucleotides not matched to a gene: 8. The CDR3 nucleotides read TGCGCCAGCAGCCCCGGGATTAGCGGGAGCACAGATACGCAGTATTTT. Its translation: CASSPGISGSTDTQYF. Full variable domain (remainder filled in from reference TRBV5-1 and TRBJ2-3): KAGVTQTPRYLIKTRGQQVTLSCSPISGHRSVSWYQQTPGQGLQFLFEYFSETQRNKGNFPGRFSGRQFSNSRSEMNVSTLELGDSALYLCASSPGISGSTDTQYFGPGTRLTVL.

The CDR3 region is CAWNTGASNEKLFF. CDR3 nucleotide sequence: TGTGCCTGGAACACAGGCGCCTCTAATGAAAAACTGTTTTTT. The genes are TRBV30 and TRBJ1-4, with D possibly being TRBD1 (5 bases). Deletions cut 4 bases from V and 3 bases from J, with 12 bases between. Germline V gene lookup returns CDR1 GTSNPN and CDR2 SVGIG (reference sequence). The length of the CDR3 is 14 residues.

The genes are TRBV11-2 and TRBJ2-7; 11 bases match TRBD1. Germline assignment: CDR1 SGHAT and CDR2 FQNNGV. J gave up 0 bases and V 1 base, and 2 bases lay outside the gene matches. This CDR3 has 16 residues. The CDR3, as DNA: TGTGCCAGCAGCTTAGGGGGGACAGGGGGCTCCTACGAGCAGTACTTC. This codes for CASSLGGTGGSYEQYF.

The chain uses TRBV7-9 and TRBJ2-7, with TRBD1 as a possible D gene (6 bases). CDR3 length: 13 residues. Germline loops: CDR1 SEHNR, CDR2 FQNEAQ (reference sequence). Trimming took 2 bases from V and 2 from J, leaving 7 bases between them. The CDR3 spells CASSLQGPYEQYF. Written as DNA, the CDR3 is TGTGCCAGCAGCTTACAGGGGCCCTACGAGCAGTACTTC. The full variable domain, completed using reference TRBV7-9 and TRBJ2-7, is DTGVSQNPRHKITKRGQNVTFRCDPISEHNRLYWYRQTLGQGPEFLTYFQNEAQLEKSRLLSDRFSAERPKGSFSTLEIQRTEQGDSAMYLCASSLQGPYEQYFGPGTRLTVT.

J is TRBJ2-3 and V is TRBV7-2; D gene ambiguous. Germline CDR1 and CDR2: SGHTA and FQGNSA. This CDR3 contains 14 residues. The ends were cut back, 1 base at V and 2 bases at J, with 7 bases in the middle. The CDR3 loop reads CASSLDRFTDTQYF. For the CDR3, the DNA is TGTGCCAGCAGCTTAGACAGATTCACAGATACGCAGTATTTT.

CDR3 residues: CASSLGGGGRTEAFF. DNA of the CDR3: TGTGCCAGCAGCCTGGGAGGGGGGGGGCGCACTGAAGCTTTCTTT. V is TRBV5-4 and J is TRBJ1-1; a possible D gene is TRBD1 (6 bases). Trimming took 4 bases from V and 4 from J, leaving 17 bases between them. The CDR3 extends over 15 amino acids. Germline CDR1 reads SGHNT; CDR2 reads YYREEE (reference sequence).

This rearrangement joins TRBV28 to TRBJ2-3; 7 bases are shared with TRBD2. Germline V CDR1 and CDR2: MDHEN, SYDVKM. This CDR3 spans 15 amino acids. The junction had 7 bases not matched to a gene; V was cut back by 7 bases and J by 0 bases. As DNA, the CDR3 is TGTGCCAGCAACCCAGCGGGATCTAGCACAGATACGCAGTATTTT. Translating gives CASNPAGSSTDTQYF.

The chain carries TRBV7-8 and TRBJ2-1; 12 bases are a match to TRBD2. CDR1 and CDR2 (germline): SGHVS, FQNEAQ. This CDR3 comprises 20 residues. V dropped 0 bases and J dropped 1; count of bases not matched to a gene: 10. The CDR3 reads CASSLARLAGGPFSYNEQFF. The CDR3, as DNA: TGTGCCAGCAGCTTAGCGCGCCTAGCGGGAGGGCCTTTTTCCTACAATGAGCAGTTCTTC.

The CDR3 loop reads CASSRTGTDTQYF. CDR3 nucleotides: TGTGCCAGCAGCCGGACTGGCACAGATACGCAGTATTTT. The J gene is TRBJ2-3, the V gene TRBV2, with a weak D call TRBD2 (5 bases). Germline values: CDR1 SNHLY, CDR2 FYNNEI. Trimming cost V 6 bases and J 1 base, with 8 bases left between them. CDR3 length: 13 residues.

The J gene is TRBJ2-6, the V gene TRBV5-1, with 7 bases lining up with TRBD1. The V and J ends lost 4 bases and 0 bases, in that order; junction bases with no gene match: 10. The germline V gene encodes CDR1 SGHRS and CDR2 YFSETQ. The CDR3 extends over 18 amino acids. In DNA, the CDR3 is TGCGCCAGCAGCGGCCAAGGACAGGCCTACTCTGGGGCCAACGTCCTGACTTTC. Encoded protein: CASSGQGQAYSGANVLTF.

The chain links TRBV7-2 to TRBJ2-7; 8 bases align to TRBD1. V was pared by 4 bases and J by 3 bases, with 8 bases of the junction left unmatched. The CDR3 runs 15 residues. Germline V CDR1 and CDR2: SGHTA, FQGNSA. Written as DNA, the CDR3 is TGTGCCAGCAGCTCGACGACAGGGGCCAACTACGAGCAGTACTTC. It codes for CASSSTTGANYEQYF. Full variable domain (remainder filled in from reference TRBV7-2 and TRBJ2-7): GAGVSQSPSNKVTEKGKDVELRCDPISGHTALYWYRQSLGQGLEFLIYFQGNSAPDKSGLPSDRFSAERTGGSVSTLTIQRTQQEDSAVYLCASSSTTGANYEQYFGPGTRLTVT.

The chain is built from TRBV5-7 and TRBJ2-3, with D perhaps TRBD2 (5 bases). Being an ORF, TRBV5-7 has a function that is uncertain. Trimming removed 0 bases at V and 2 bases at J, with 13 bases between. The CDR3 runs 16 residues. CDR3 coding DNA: TGTGCCAGCAGCTTGGTTGCAAGCGGCGACACAGATACGCAGTATTTT. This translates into CASSLVASGDTDTQYF.